These 10 T cell receptor beta chains came from one sample sequenced in a study of blood T cells in healthy people across ages (dated by TCRdb to about 2015). Libraries were prepared through 5' RACE. The instrument given in TCRdb is Illumina HiSeq 2500. The second PCR ran for about 6 to 12 cycles and used a J-beta primer mix along with a sample-barcoded 5' primer. TCRdb applied fastp at Q25 and MiXCR to the public reads, then kept only in-frame beta chains. Every entry covers one CDR3 protein and lists the most common genes and DNA from its rows. In this sample the table shows around 1,000,000 distinct CDR3 sequences, 20% to 25% of which occur a single time. The ten top clones hold 0.65% to 0.75% of the sample. These data also featured in a second study, about T cells of mothers and their children.

Sequenced sample: blood. The receptors come from a girl aged 2-15 years in good health.

Only a few counts were recorded for this clonotype. The V and J genes are TRBV29-1 and TRBJ1-2; 7 nucleotides agree with TRBD1. V trimming: 2 bases; J trimming: 8 bases; junction bases outside the gene matches: 2. From germline, CDR1 is SQVTM and CDR2 ANQGSEA. This CDR3 has 11 amino acids. In DNA form, the CDR3 reads TGCAGCGTTGAAAACAGGGGCGGCTACACCTTC. Its translation is CSVENRGGYTF.

V usage is TRBV6-6 and J usage is TRBJ2-5; no definite D call. V was trimmed by 0 bases and J by 0 bases, leaving 8 bases between them. CDR3 size: 15 residues. Germline CDR1 MNHNY, CDR2 SVGAGI (reference sequence). The CDR3 DNA is TGTGCCAGCAGTTACTCTAGGTCGTACCAAGAGACCCAGTACTTC. As protein: CASSYSRSYQETQYF.

Only a few counts were recorded for this clonotype. The chain couples TRBV12-3 or TRBV12-4 to TRBJ1-3; TRBD1 is a possible D gene (6 bases). V lost 5 bases and J lost 0, with 20 bases in between. The CDR3 is made up of 18 amino acids. CDR3 in DNA: TGTGCCAGCAGTGACGCCGGGACACCCCTCTTCTCTGGAAACACCATATATTTT. It specifies CASSDAGTPLFSGNTIYF.

This clonotype came up a few times. One junction end does not reproduce the germline sequence, and a read error may be involved. The genes are TRBV7-7 and TRBJ2-1; 8 nucleotides match TRBD2. TRBJ2-5 matches the DNA end more closely, so the J call is doubtful. Germline CDR1 SSHAT, CDR2 FNYEAQ (reference sequence). This CDR3 region has 13 residues. The CDR3 nucleotides are TGTGCTAGCAGCCGACTAGCGATAGAGACCCAGTACTTC. Translation gives CASSRLAIETQYF.

This clonotype occurred a few times. The chain uses TRBV18 and TRBJ1-4; D perhaps matches TRBD1 (5 bases). CDR1 is KGHSH and CDR2 is LQKENI in the germline V gene. The CDR3 contains 15 residues. The V and J ends lost 3 bases and 7 bases respectively, with 15 bases between them. The CDR3 bases are TGTGCCAGCTCACCGGCCAGGGACTATCTTGAAAAACTGTTTTTT. Its protein product is CASSPARDYLEKLFF.

This clonotype was recorded a few times. The rearrangement joins TRBV9 to TRBJ2-5, with TRBD2 as a possible D gene (5 bases). CDR1 is SGDLS, CDR2 YYNGEE, per germline. This CDR3 is 15 amino acids long. Trimming took off 0 bases at V and 5 bases at J, with 14 bases between the two ends. The DNA of the CDR3 is TGTGCCAGCAGCGTAGGATTGAGGGATCGGGAGACCCAGTACTTC. It encodes CASSVGLRDRETQYF.

This clonotype showed up many times. The J gene is TRBJ1-1, the V gene TRBV10-1; a weak D match, TRBD1 (5 bases). The CDR3 loop spans 14 amino acids. V gave up 5 bases and J gave up 0 bases, with 10 bases separating them. Germline-derived CDR1 and CDR2 are WNHNN and SYGVQD (reference sequence). The chain's CDR3 is CASSPWGMNTEAFF. The CDR3 nucleotides are TGCGCCAGCAGTCCCTGGGGGATGAACACTGAAGCTTTCTTT.

Remarks on this clonotype: The junction differs from germline at one of its ends, possibly a read error. V is TRBV20-1 and J is TRBJ1-2; possibly TRBD1 for D (5 bases). The CDR3 has 15 amino acids. The V gene's germline CDR1 is DFQATT and CDR2 SNEGSKA (reference sequence). CDR3 in DNA: TGCAGTGCTGGAGGACTCAGGGACGGGGGGTATGGCTGCACCTTC. Amino acids: CSAGGLRDGGYGCTF.

The genes are TRBV7-8 and TRBJ2-1, with TRBD2 matching over 9 bases. Unmatched junction bases numbered 7, after V lost 5 bases and J lost 5 bases. The germline V gene encodes CDR1 SGHVS and CDR2 FQNEAQ. The CDR3 contains 15 residues. CDR3 protein: CASSPWAGGDNEQFF. As DNA, the CDR3 is TGTGCCAGCAGCCCCTGGGCGGGAGGGGACAATGAGCAGTTCTTC.

The chain uses TRBV7-3 and TRBJ2-3; D gene uncertain. The CDR3 runs 13 residues. V dropped 2 bases and J dropped 2 bases, with 5 bases sitting between them. CDR1 is SGHTA, CDR2 FQGTGA, per germline. In DNA form, the CDR3 reads TGTGCCAGCAGCTTACTCCACACAGATACGCAGTATTTT. The encoded protein is CASSLLHTDTQYF.